The rows below give T cell receptor beta chains drawn from one sample of a study of blood T cell repertoires in COVID-19. The repertoire was sequenced with immunoSEQ multiplex PCR; TCRdb's copy has only in-frame clones and lacks some. Of 150,000 to 200,000 clones in the sample, 82% were seen once. The sequencing sample was made of peripheral blood. The receptors originated from a woman aged 60-75 years with COVID-19, enrolled during active disease. CDR3s include the opening cysteine and the closing phenylalanine or tryptophan. The D gene is left open where the match is weak. A row's size may be missing; if present it is once, few, many or a size class.

J gene | D gene | V gene | clone size | CDR3 DNA | CDR3 protein
TRBJ1-1 | TRBD1 | TRBV4-1 | few | TGCGCCAGCAGCCAAGTCGCACAGGGGAAGAACACTGAAGCTTTCTTT | CASSQVAQGKNTEAFF
TRBJ1-5 | . | TRBV4-1 | . | TGCGCCAGCAGCCACGCCGTAGGACAGACCTTTTCTACCCCTATCCGGCCCCAGCATTTT | CASSHAVGQTFSTPIRPQHF
TRBJ1-2 | TRBD1 | TRBV27 | . | TGTGCCAGCAGGGATGCGACAGGGGTATTAGGCGGCTACACCTTC | CASRDATGVLGGYTF
TRBJ2-3 | TRBD2 | TRBV6-1 | . | TGTGCCAGCAGTGACGTAGCGGGGGGTATTGTGGATACGCAGTATTTT | CASSDVAGGIVDTQYF
TRBJ2-1 | TRBD2 | TRBV18 | . | TGTGCCAGCTCGGAGAAAGCGGGAGCGAGGTACAATGAGCAGTTCTTC | CASSEKAGARYNEQFF
TRBJ2-1 | . | TRBV19 | . | TGTGCCAGTAGTATAGATCCTTCTTCCCCTGAGCAGTTCTTC | CASSIDPSSPEQFF
TRBJ1-2 | TRBD1 | TRBV6-5 | . | TGTGCCAGCAGTTATACCCAGGGGGCTTTTATGGTTGGCTACACCTTC | CASSYTQGAFMVGYTF
TRBJ2-4 | TRBD2 | TRBV3-1/TRBV3-2 | . | TGTGCCAGCAGCCAAGGGCTAGCGGGGGGGCCGACAGTGTACTTC | CASSQGLAGGPTVYF
TRBJ1-2 | . | TRBV18 | . | TGTGCCAGCTCAAACGCACCGGGACCGGGGGACTATGGCTACACCTTC | CASSNAPGPGDYGYTF
TRBJ1-1 | . | TRBV2 | . | TGTGCCAGCAGTGACGAGGTTTTGAACACTGAAGCTTTCTTT | CASSDEVLNTEAFF
TRBJ2-5 | . | TRBV19 | . | TGTGCCAGTAGTGCCTGGGGGGACAGACAAGAGACCCAGTACTTC | CASSAWGDRQETQYF
TRBJ1-6 | . | TRBV5-4 | . | TGTGCCAGCAGCCCCGGGGAGGGGAATTCACCCCTCCACTTT | CASSPGEGNSPLHF
TRBJ2-7 | . | TRBV7-9 | . | TGTGCCAGCAGCTTAGTGATGGGCTCGGATAAGAGCTACGAGCAGTACTTC | CASSLVMGSDKSYEQYF
TRBJ2-2 | . | TRBV7-3 | . | TGTGCCAGCAGCCAGGCGTACGGGGCCGGGGAGCTGTTTTTT | CASSQAYGAGELFF
TRBJ2-2 | . | TRBV9 | . | TGTGCCAGCACACCGGCGGCTAGCGCGGTCACCGGGGAGCTGTTTTTT | CASTPAASAVTGELFF
TRBJ2-3 | . | TRBV3-1/TRBV3-2 | . | TGTGCCAGCAGCCAAGATTTGGCGGGCACAGATACGCAGTATTTT | CASSQDLAGTDTQYF
TRBJ2-5 | . | TRBV9 | . | TGTGCCAGCAGCGTAGGGTGGGGGGAGGCCCAGTACTTC | CASSVGWGEAQYF
TRBJ1-3 | TRBD1 | TRBV24-1 | few | TGTGCCACCAGTGACCCGACAGGGTGGTATTTT | CATSDPTGWYF
TRBJ1-2 | . | TRBV9 | . | TGTGCCCGCCGCGGGCGGGGGGCGGGGTATGGCTACACCTTC | CARRGRGAGYGYTF
TRBJ1-1 | TRBD1 | TRBV2 | once | TGTGCCAGCAGTTTGACAGGGGTGGACACTGAAGCTTTCTTT | CASSLTGVDTEAFF
TRBJ1-2 | TRBD1 | TRBV12-3/TRBV12-4 | . | TGTGCCAGCACCAACAGGGGAAGTAATGGCTACACCTTC | CASTNRGSNGYTF
TRBJ1-3 | TRBD1 | TRBV19 | . | TGTGCCAGTCGGGACAGGGTTATCGACACCATATATTTT | CASRDRVIDTIYF
TRBJ2-5 | . | TRBV18 | . | TGTGCCAGCTCACTTTCTACAGAAGAGACCCAGTACTTC | CASSLSTEETQYF
TRBJ1-4 | . | TRBV5-1 | . | TGCGCCAGCAGCTTGGCGGGGATGGACGAAAAACTGTTTTTT | CASSLAGMDEKLFF
TRBJ1-1 | . | TRBV29-1 | . | TGCAGCGTCCACTTCGGGGGAAACACTGAAGCTTTCTTT | CSVHFGGNTEAFF
TRBJ1-2 | . | TRBV29-1 | . | TGCAGCGTAGATTACTCGGGGGGCGGCTACTATGGCTACACCTTC | CSVDYSGGGYYGYTF
TRBJ2-3 | . | TRBV9 | . | TGTGCCATCTCCCCCCCCTATTCCTCAGATACGCAGTATTTT | CAISPPYSSDTQYF
TRBJ1-4 | TRBD1 | TRBV4-2 | . | TGTGCCAGCAGCCAAGATCCCGTGGGGGGACAGACTAATGAAAAACTGTTTTTT | CASSQDPVGGQTNEKLFF
TRBJ2-3 | . | TRBV10-3 | . | TGTGCCAGTACTAGCCTCAGCACAGATACGCAGTATTTT | CASTSLSTDTQYF
TRBJ2-6 | . | TRBV19 | once | TGTGCCAGTAGTGTCGGACAGCCCTCTGGGGCCAACGTCCTGACTTTC | CASSVGQPSGANVLTF
TRBJ1-2 | TRBD1 | TRBV4-3 | . | TGCGCCAGCAGCCATTCCCACAGGGGGATGGACTATGGCTACACCTTC | CASSHSHRGMDYGYTF
TRBJ1-1 | . | TRBV11-2 | . | TGTGCCAGCAACAGACCTAACACTGAAGCTTTCTTT | CASNRPNTEAFF
TRBJ2-3 | TRBD2 | TRBV5-1 | . | TGCGCCAGCAGCTTGGCCCTAGCGGGAGAAGATACGCAGTATTTT | CASSLALAGEDTQYF
TRBJ1-1 | . | TRBV5-1 | . | TGCGCCAGCAGCTTGGGTGCGGGTCCGAACACTGAAGCTTTCTTT | CASSLGAGPNTEAFF
TRBJ1-5 | . | TRBV5-5 | . | TGTGCCAGCAGCTTGCCAGGGACTAATCAGCCCCAGCATTTT | CASSLPGTNQPQHF
TRBJ1-6 | TRBD1 | TRBV9 | . | TGTGCCAGCAGCGCTACAGACAGGGGGCAAGATTCACCCCTCCACTTT | CASSATDRGQDSPLHF
TRBJ1-2 | TRBD1 | TRBV28 | . | TGTGCCAGCAGGACGGGACAGGACTATGGCTACACCTTC | CASRTGQDYGYTF
TRBJ1-1 | . | TRBV5-1 | . | TGCGCCAGCAGCTTAGAGAATTACAGGACTGAAGCTTTCTTT | CASSLENYRTEAFF
TRBJ2-2 | TRBD2 | TRBV28 | few | TGTGCCAGCAGTTCATCCGGGACTAGAGGCACCGGGGAGCTGTTTTTT | CASSSSGTRGTGELFF
TRBJ2-2 | TRBD2 | TRBV24-1 | . | TGTGCCACCAGGGGGACTAGGGGCATCGGGGAGCTGTTTTTT | CATRGTRGIGELFF
TRBJ2-2 | TRBD2 | TRBV6-2/TRBV6-3 | once | TGTGCCAGCAGTTACTCGACGCTGGGACTAGCGGTGAACACCGGGGAGCTGTTTTTT | CASSYSTLGLAVNTGELFF
TRBJ2-1 | TRBD2 | TRBV10-2 | . | TGCGCCAGCAGTGATATTCCCAGCGGGGGGGGTGAGCAGTTCTTC | CASSDIPSGGGEQFF
TRBJ2-2 | . | TRBV19 | . | TGTGCCAGTAGTATGGGGCCCATAGGGTTCGGGGAGCTGTTTTTT | CASSMGPIGFGELFF
TRBJ2-1 | TRBD1 | TRBV5-1 | . | TGCGCCAGCAGCGCCACCGGGACAGGGACCAATGAGCAGTTCTTC | CASSATGTGTNEQFF
TRBJ1-1 | TRBD1 | TRBV27 | few | TGTGCCAGCAGTTCCGGGACAGGGTTGGCTGGAAACACTGAAGCTTTCTTT | CASSSGTGLAGNTEAFF
TRBJ2-7 | TRBD2 | TRBV4-3 | . | TGCGCCAGCAGCCAAGATGAGACTAGCGGTTACGAGCAGTACTTC | CASSQDETSGYEQYF
TRBJ2-6 | TRBD1 | TRBV14 | . | TGTGCCAGCAGCCAAGATTTTCACTGGACAGGGACCTCTGGGGCCAACGTCCTGACTTTC | CASSQDFHWTGTSGANVLTF
TRBJ1-2 | TRBD1 | TRBV24-1 | few | TGTGCCACCAGTGACGACAGGGGAGGGAACTATGGCTACACCTTC | CATSDDRGGNYGYTF
TRBJ1-1 | TRBD1 | TRBV19 | . | TGTGCCAGTAGTATAGGACAGGGGGCTGAAGCTTTCTTT | CASSIGQGAEAFF
TRBJ2-3 | . | TRBV6-2/TRBV6-3 | . | TGTGCCAGCAGTTACATGTTCGGCGGGGCTAGCACAGATACGCAGTATTTT | CASSYMFGGASTDTQYF
TRBJ2-7 | . | TRBV5-6 | . | TGTGCCAGCAGGTACCGGGACACCACCTACGAGCAGTACTTC | CASRYRDTTYEQYF
TRBJ2-1 | . | TRBV9 | . | TGTGCCAGCAGAGGAGTGGGGGGGCGTGACAATGAGCAGTTCTTC | CASRGVGGRDNEQFF
TRBJ2-3 | . | TRBV19 | . | TGTGCCAGTACGACTAGAAACACAGATACGCAGTATTTT | CASTTRNTDTQYF